This TCR beta chain appears in the sequencing data of a study of identical twins. Overall study results and limits: Memory repertoires lacked the insertion deficit that abundant cord blood beta clonotypes showed. Within beta out-of-frame sequences, the excess sharing observed between twins was weaker. Researchers caution that invariant MAIT and iNKT cells could partly confound zero-insertion analyses.

TCRdb re-derived calls from the 5' RACE reads in MiXCR, one entry per CDR3 protein. The top ten clones hold more than 0.5% of a sample with around 450,000 distinct CDR3 sequences, 12% to 15% of them seen once. Deletions cut 0 bases from V and 0 bases from J, with 9 bases between. This CDR3 comprises 16 residues. This clonotype was picked up a small number of times. What it binds is unknown. These data were also reused for a study on yellow fever vaccine responses in identical twins. That source reports: A vaccine T cell response that seemed partly convergent and partly personalized was reported in twins.

The origin of this receptor is a woman aged 18-29 years in good health. The chain uses TRBV12-3 or TRBV12-4 and TRBJ2-1; D possibly corresponds to TRBD1 (6 bases). The sample was CD4+ T cells sorted from blood. The CDR3: CASSLARGGSYNEQFF. The CDR3 DNA follows: TGTGCCAGCAGTTTAGCGAGAGGGGGCTCCTACAATGAGCAGTTCTTC.